This T cell receptor beta chain originates from a study of technical replicates of blood from a few donors. The CDR3 contains 16 residues. The ends lost 5 bases at V and 5 bases at J; junction bases unmatched: 10. The V gene's germline CDR1 is SGHRS and CDR2 YFSETQ. Some clones are missing from TCRdb's copy, which holds only in-frame ones; the method was immunoSEQ multiplex PCR. The sample consists of around 80,000 clones, 95% to 98% of them appearing once. This sequence joins TRBV5-1 and TRBJ2-7; 13 bases are shared with TRBD2. The sample taken for sequencing was T cells isolated from PBMCs. The sequence came from a human donor in good health. In DNA form, the CDR3 reads TGCGCCAGCAGTGGGGTACTAGCGGGAGGGCCCAACGAGCAGTACTTC. This gives the protein CASSGVLAGGPNEQYF.